The 17 T cell receptor beta chains below come from one sample, sequenced in a study of shared clonotypes between healthy human individuals. Method: immunoSEQ multiplex PCR; TCRdb's copy keeps in-frame clones and lacks some. The sample has more than 2 million clones, roughly 94% seen once. The sample taken for sequencing was naive CD4+ T cells sorted from blood. Documented subset: CD45RA+ positively selected. The receptors stem from a man between 18 and 29 years old in good health.

This chain uses TRBV2 with TRBJ2-2; TRBD1 matches 7 bases. There are 14 residues in the CDR3. Looked up from germline, CDR1 is SNHLY and CDR2 is FYNNEI. The J segment lost 5 bases and the V segment lost 6 bases, leaving 6 bases of the junction unmatched. CDR3 bases: TGTGCCAGCAGCCCGACAGGGCGGACCGGGGAGCTGTTTTTT. Its translation is CASSPTGRTGELFF.

The rearrangement links TRBV7-2 to TRBJ2-7; 7 nucleotides match TRBD1. Germline loops: CDR1 SGHTA, CDR2 FQGNSA. V lost 5 bases and J lost 4; bases outside the gene matches: 8. CDR3 size: 14 residues. The CDR3 DNA follows: TGTGCCAGCAGCAAATCCGGGACAGAATACGAGCAGTACTTC. Its translation: CASSKSGTEYEQYF.

The chain links TRBV2 to TRBJ2-7; TRBD2 is a possible D gene (6 bases). Trimming took off 7 bases at V and 2 bases at J, with 21 bases between the two ends. Germline V CDR1 and CDR2: SNHLY, FYNNEI. There are 16 residues in the CDR3. CDR3: CASNPAGRLLTYEQYF. The CDR3 DNA sequence: TGTGCCAGCAATCCGGCGGGAAGACTCCTTACCTACGAGCAGTACTTC.

V and J are TRBV7-2 and TRBJ2-3; 14 bases agree with TRBD2. Germline lookup yields CDR1 SGHTA and CDR2 FQGNSA. This CDR3 contains 18 residues. The J segment lost 6 bases and the V segment lost 5 bases, leaving 13 bases of the junction unmatched. CDR3 in DNA: TGTGCCAGCAGCCCCGACCCGGGACTAGCGGGAGTTTGGGATACGCAGTATTTT. This encodes CASSPDPGLAGVWDTQYF.

The chain uses TRBV10-3 and TRBJ2-5; the D call may be TRBD1 or TRBD2 (7 bases each). CDR1 is ENHRY and CDR2 is SYGVKD in the germline V gene. V was trimmed by 3 bases and J by 5 bases, leaving 13 bases between them. This CDR3 contains 14 residues. The CDR3 protein is CAISDQGGTETQYF. CDR3 coding DNA: TGTGCCATCAGTGATCAGGGGGGGACGGAGACCCAGTACTTC.

The rearrangement links TRBV4-1 to TRBJ2-7; D gene uncertain. CDR3 length equals 16 residues. Germline assignment: CDR1 MGHRA and CDR2 YSYEKL. V shed 4 bases and J shed 0 bases, with 16 bases lying between them. This CDR3 reads CASSPAVSLYSYEQYF. The CDR3 nucleotides read TGCGCCAGCAGCCCGGCAGTGTCCTTATACTCCTACGAGCAGTACTTC.

This clone appeared a single time. DNA for the CDR3: TGTGCCAGCAAGGGACTAGCGGGGGAAGGGAATGAGCAGTTCTTC. Translating gives CASKGLAGEGNEQFF. The genes are TRBV28 and TRBJ2-1; TRBD2 aligns across 14 bases. This CDR3 has 15 residues. V gave up 7 bases and J gave up 7 bases; unmatched junction bases: 6. CDR1 MDHEN and CDR2 SYDVKM come from the germline V gene. Full variable domain (outside the CDR3, taken from reference TRBV28 and TRBJ2-1): DVKVTQSSRYLVKRTGEKVFLECVQDMDHENMFWYRQDPGLGLRLIYFSYDVKMKEKGDIPEGYSVSREKKERFSLILESASTNQTSMYLCASKGLAGEGNEQFFGPGTRLTVL.

The chain couples TRBV2 to TRBJ2-2; maybe TRBD2 (6 bases). The CDR3 is 14 residues long. V was cut by 4 bases and J by 5 bases, with 11 bases left in between. Germline lookup yields CDR1 SNHLY and CDR2 FYNNEI. The CDR3 here is CASSGGLFTGELFF. CDR3 sequence (DNA): TGTGCCAGCAGTGGGGGACTTTTTACCGGGGAGCTGTTTTTT.

V and J are TRBV5-1 and TRBJ2-2, with D possibly called TRBD1 or TRBD2 (5 bases each). Germline lookup yields CDR1 SGHRS and CDR2 YFSETQ. The CDR3 contains 15 residues. V lost 5 bases and J lost 0, with 11 bases in between. The CDR3 spells CASSWDGANTGELFF. DNA of the CDR3: TGCGCCAGCAGTTGGGACGGCGCGAACACCGGGGAGCTGTTTTTT.

Worth noting for this clone: A much bigger clone sits one base away, suggesting this may be a read error. The same CDR3 also results from other DNA sequences found in this sample. The chain employs TRBV27 and TRBJ2-7; the D is unclear. Per the germline V gene, CDR1 is MNHEY and CDR2 is SMNVEV (reference sequence). Between the trimmed V and J ends, which lost 2 bases and 0 bases, there was a span of 2 bases. The CDR3 has 12 residues. The CDR3 region is CASSLPSYEQYF. The CDR3 nucleotides read TGTGCCAGCAGTTTACCCTCCTACGAGCAGTACTTC.

The chain employs TRBV5-6 and TRBJ2-1, with TRBD1 matching over 9 bases. The CDR3 covers 15 residues. Trimming at V came to 4 bases and at J to 10 bases, leaving 12 bases not matched to a gene. Germline lookup yields CDR1 SGHDT and CDR2 YYEEEE. CDR3 protein: CASSGGTGKIGEQFF. DNA of the CDR3: TGTGCCAGCAGCGGGGGGACAGGGAAAATAGGGGAGCAGTTCTTC.

The genes are TRBV25-1 and TRBJ1-6, with D unresolved. The V and J ends lost 6 bases and 6 bases respectively, with 6 bases between them. Per the germline V gene, CDR1 is MGHDK and CDR2 is SYGVNS. The CDR3 extends over 12 amino acids. CDR3 loop: CASSPSNSPLHF. The CDR3 DNA follows: TGTGCCAGCAGCCCGTCTAATTCACCCCTCCACTTT.

As DNA, the CDR3 is TGTGCCAGCAGCTTTAGAACGGGAGGCAATCAGCCCCAGCATTTT. Protein sequence: CASSFRTGGNQPQHF. J is TRBJ1-5 and V is TRBV5-6; unclear D gene. V lost 2 bases, J lost 2 bases, and 11 bases lay in between. The CDR3 covers 15 residues. CDR1 and CDR2 from the germline V gene are SGHDT and YYEEEE.

This chain links TRBV5-3 with TRBJ1-1; no reliable D call. TRBV5-3 falls under the ORF class, with uncertain function. The CDR3 has 12 residues. V shed 5 bases and J shed 5 bases, with 10 bases lying between them. In DNA, the CDR3 is TGTGCCAGAAGTACTAGGATGACTGAAGCTTTCTTT. The encoded protein is CARSTRMTEAFF.

The chain is built from TRBV7-2 and TRBJ2-5, with D possibly being TRBD2 (6 bases). Germline lookup yields CDR1 SGHTA and CDR2 FQGNSA. The CDR3 is 13 residues long. The germline V and J ends were trimmed by 4 bases and 5 bases, with 11 bases remaining between them. The CDR3 coding sequence is TGTGCCAGCAGCTCGTGGGGAGGTGAGACCCAGTACTTC. The encoded protein is CASSSWGGETQYF.

V usage is TRBV6-1 and J usage is TRBJ1-6; the match to TRBD1 covers 7 bases. This CDR3 is 15 amino acids long. V trimming: 7 bases; J trimming: 2 bases; junction bases outside the gene matches: 5. CDR1 MNHNS and CDR2 SASEGT come from the germline V gene. DNA for the CDR3: TGTGCCAGCATGCCTGGACAGGCCTATAATTCACCCCTCCACTTT. Translating gives CASMPGQAYNSPLHF.

The chain joins TRBV6-6 to TRBJ1-5, with D possibly TRBD1 on 6 matching bases. CDR3 length equals 15 residues. The germline gives CDR1 MNHNY, CDR2 SVGAGI (reference sequence). V lost 7 bases, J lost 2 bases, and 15 bases lay in between. CDR3 amino acids: CASTMPGAGNQPQHF. CDR3 DNA sequence: TGTGCCAGCACCATGCCAGGGGCCGGCAATCAGCCCCAGCATTTT.